The T cell receptor (beta chain) described here comes from a study of T cells in Graves' hyperthyroidism and ophthalmopathy. Study-level findings and limits: Stable hyperthyroidism and ophthalmopathy were separated using 13 V-J signatures.

Researchers barred patients who had uncontrolled infection, other autoimmune disease, pregnancy or lactation. PBMCs were obtained from over 8.5 ml fresh peripheral blood. Template material for amplifying TCR beta CDR3 regions consisted of RNA transcripts. RT-PCR in the first round (using the HTBI primer set) targeted the TCR CDR3. TCRdb passed the multiplex PCR reads through MiXCR, listing each CDR3 protein once. The sample includes 460,000 or so distinct CDR3 sequences, roughly 14% seen only once; the top ten take around 17%. This clonotype has a count of ten or more. Antigen: not known. The junction departs from the called germline gene at one end, perhaps through a read error. The germline V gene has CDR1 DFQATT and CDR2 SNEGSKA (reference sequence). The CDR3 totals 15 residues.

This receptor was obtained from a woman aged 18-29 years with Graves' hyperthyroidism. The chain employs TRBV20-1 and TRBJ2-5; D not certain. Input material: blood. This CDR3 is CSSSPPAWYQETQYF. For the CDR3, the DNA is TGCAGTTCTAGTCCTCCAGCCTGGTACCAAGAGACCCAGTACTTC.